This T cell receptor beta chain was documented in a study of T-cell reconstitution after alpha-beta-depleted transplantation in children. Unique molecular identifiers were built into the TCRbeta library. TCRdb reprocessed the PCR reads with MiXCR, giving one entry per CDR3 protein. The profile covers hundreds of thousands of distinct CDR3 sequences, with over 10% appearing a single time and around 2.2% taken by the ten largest. The CDR3 length is 13 residues. V lost 3 bases to trimming and J lost 6 bases; unmatched junction nucleotides: 3. This clonotype has ten or more counts. The sequences come from PBMCs, mostly from graft donor cells, collected 360 days after TCRalphabeta/CD19-depleted stem cell transplant. This sequence was found in a male patient aged 10-17 years who had a stem cell transplant for acute myeloid leukemia, so the T cells may come from the graft donor. The chain has TRBV12-3 or TRBV12-4 and TRBJ2-7; 9 bases map to TRBD2. CDR3 loop: CASSLTSGFEQYF. The CDR3 DNA reads as TGTGCCAGCAGTTTGACTAGCGGTTTCGAGCAGTACTTC.